Listed here are 6 T cell receptor beta chains from one sample, sequenced in a study of shared clonotypes between healthy human individuals. Positive CCR7 selection of CD45RO-negative cells yielded the naive CD8 cells, and terminally differentiated effector memory CD45RA+ cells were excluded. Libraries were prepared by immunoSEQ multiplex PCR; TCRdb keeps only in-frame clonotypes and omits some of them. Of about 580,000 clones listed, roughly 98% are singletons. Input material: naive CD8+ T cells sorted from blood. These receptors originate from a man aged 25 to 45 in good health.

The genes are TRBV7-9 and TRBJ2-7; TRBD2 might be the D (6 bases). The CDR3 covers 15 residues. V lost 4 bases, J lost 1 base, and 14 bases lay in between. Germline CDR1 reads SEHNR; CDR2 reads FQNEAQ (reference sequence). CDR3 DNA: TGTGCCAGCAGCTACCCAGCGGGCCTTTCCTACGAGCAGTACTTC. It is translated as CASSYPAGLSYEQYF.

The chain recombines TRBV27 with TRBJ2-1; D is unresolved. The germline V gene encodes CDR1 MNHEY and CDR2 SMNVEV (reference sequence). V was pared by 4 bases and J by 5 bases, with 6 bases between. CDR3 length: 12 amino acids. Here the CDR3 DNA reads TGTGCCAGCAGTTCTGGCAACAATGAGCAGTTCTTC. Translating it yields CASSSGNNEQFF.

V gene TRBV10-3 combines with J gene TRBJ2-1; D call uncertain. The CDR3 runs 13 residues. Germline loops: CDR1 ENHRY, CDR2 SYGVKD. V shed 3 bases and J shed 15 bases, with 18 bases lying between them. For the CDR3, the DNA is TGTGCCATCAGTGAATCGGTGACCAAGGGTGGGTTCTTC. Residues: CAISESVTKGGFF.

The chain recombines TRBV7-9 with TRBJ2-7; D call uncertain. Trimming removed 3 bases at V and 5 bases at J, with 14 bases between. This CDR3 comprises 14 residues. The germline gives CDR1 SEHNR, CDR2 FQNEAQ (reference sequence). The CDR3 region is CASSFSSEGHEQYF. The CDR3 DNA reads TGTGCCAGCAGCTTTTCATCGGAAGGCCACGAGCAGTACTTC.

The chain has TRBV5-1 and TRBJ1-1, with D unresolved. Germline V gene lookup returns CDR1 SGHRS and CDR2 YFSETQ. Deletions cut 4 bases from V and 1 base from J, with 14 bases between. The CDR3 is made up of 15 amino acids. CDR3 protein: CASSQGFDGNTEAFF. Written as DNA, the CDR3 is TGCGCCAGCAGCCAAGGCTTTGACGGGAACACTGAAGCTTTCTTT.

The gene calls are TRBV7-2 and TRBJ2-7; a weak D match, TRBD2 (6 bases). The ends were cut back, 5 bases at V and 4 bases at J, with 12 bases in the middle. Germline V CDR1 and CDR2: SGHTA, FQGNSA. This CDR3 has 13 residues. The CDR3 reads CASSPTSRYEQYF. DNA for the CDR3: TGTGCCAGCAGCCCGACTAGTCGGTACGAGCAGTACTTC.